These 18 T cell receptor beta chains originate from one sample sequenced in a study of regulatory and conventional T cells in RAG deficiency. The repertoire was sequenced with immunoSEQ multiplex PCR; TCRdb's copy has only in-frame clones and lacks some. Of under 20,000 clones in the sample, 87% were seen once. Blood CD4+ CD25-high CD127-low regulatory T cells supplied the genomic DNA template. These data were also filed under a second study, of regulatory T cells. As that report states: The PCR used 52 TRBV and 13 TRBJ primers.

What was sequenced was Tregs sorted from blood. The receptors come from a human donor in good health.

The rearrangement links TRBV7-2 to TRBJ2-5; the D gene is possibly TRBD2 (5 bases). V gave up 0 bases and J gave up 5 bases, with 10 bases separating them. This CDR3 contains 14 residues. Germline lookup yields CDR1 SGHTA and CDR2 FQGNSA. CDR3 DNA sequence: TGTGCCAGCAGCTTAGCTTCGGGGTGGGAGACCCAGTACTTC. This gives the protein CASSLASGWETQYF.

This clone was observed a handful of times. V usage is TRBV5-6 and J usage is TRBJ2-6, with TRBD1 matching 12 bases. J gave up 3 bases and V 6 bases, and 10 bases lay outside the gene matches. The germline gives CDR1 SGHDT, CDR2 YYEEEE. The CDR3 has 18 residues. The CDR3, as DNA: TGTGCCAGCACCGTCCGGGGACAGGGGGCTCGTGGGGCCAACGTCCTGACTTTC. This sequence encodes CASTVRGQGARGANVLTF.

The chain combines TRBV10-3 with TRBJ1-5; D call uncertain. Per the germline V gene, CDR1 is ENHRY and CDR2 is SYGVKD. V was pared by 0 bases and J by 5 bases, with 5 bases between. There are 13 residues in the CDR3. CDR3 residues: CAISESTDQPQHF. CDR3 sequence (DNA): TGTGCCATCAGTGAGTCGACGGATCAGCCCCAGCATTTT.

The count of this clone is one. The chain carries TRBV28 and TRBJ2-6; D might be TRBD2 (7 bases). The CDR3 length is 15 residues. CDR1 and CDR2 (germline): MDHEN, SYDVKM. The V gene lost 6 bases and the J gene lost 2 bases, with 11 bases spanning the gap. CDR3 sequence: CASSKGGPGANVLTF. The DNA for the CDR3 is TGTGCCAGCAGCAAGGGGGGGCCTGGGGCCAACGTCCTGACTTTC.

The chain couples TRBV7-9 to TRBJ1-4, with D maybe TRBD1 (5 bases). Deletions cut 5 bases from V and 5 bases from J, with 18 bases between. Germline V gives CDR1 SEHNR, CDR2 FQNEAQ (reference sequence). This CDR3 is 16 amino acids long. CDR3 nucleotide sequence: TGTGCCAGCAGCACTAGTAGGCGGGGGATGAATGAAAAACTGTTTTTT. Amino acids: CASSTSRRGMNEKLFF.

The V and J genes are TRBV30 and TRBJ1-1; tentatively, D is TRBD1 (5 bases). Germline V gene data show CDR1 as GTSNPN and CDR2 as SVGIG (reference sequence). This CDR3 region has 16 residues. V was clipped by 0 bases and J by 3 bases, with 17 bases between them. The CDR3 DNA follows: TGTGCCTGGAGTGTACTGGGACCTATCGGGGACACTGAAGCTTTCTTT. Translated: CAWSVLGPIGDTEAFF.

This clone came up a few times. The chain recombines TRBV5-1 with TRBJ2-5; D is perhaps TRBD2 (6 bases). In germline, CDR1 is SGHRS, CDR2 YFSETQ. Trimming removed 4 bases at V and 2 bases at J, with 15 bases between. The length of the CDR3 is 15 residues. The CDR3 is CASSLDGRGQETQYF. The DNA for the CDR3 is TGCGCCAGCAGCCTCGATGGGCGGGGACAAGAGACCCAGTACTTC.

The rearrangement joins TRBV2 to TRBJ1-5, with D unclear. Germline-derived CDR1 and CDR2 are SNHLY and FYNNEI. The V gene lost 3 bases and the J gene lost 7 bases, with 13 bases spanning the gap. The CDR3 length is 14 residues. The CDR3 bases are TGTGCCAGCAGTGACGCCACCAAGAGACAGCCCCAGCATTTT. Amino acids: CASSDATKRQPQHF. Based on the CDR3 plus reference TRBV2 and TRBJ1-5, the full variable domain is EPEVTQTPSHQVTQMGQEVILRCVPISNHLYFYWYRQILGQKVEFLVSFYNNEISEKSEIFDDQFSVERPDGSNFTLKIRSTKLEDSAMYFCASSDATKRQPQHFGDGTRLSIL.

A few counts support this clone. This chain connects TRBV18 to TRBJ2-7; D could derive from TRBD1 or TRBD2 (7 bases each). Trimming removed 4 bases from V and 5 bases from J, with 18 bases in between. CDR1 and CDR2 from the germline V gene are KGHSH and LQKENI. The CDR3 extends over 15 amino acids. For the CDR3, the DNA is TGTGCCAGCTCACTGGGCGCAGGGGGGGTGGACGAGCAGTACTTC. It translates to CASSLGAGGVDEQYF.

The chain carries TRBV28 and TRBJ1-6; tentatively, D is TRBD1 (6 bases). CDR1 MDHEN and CDR2 SYDVKM come from the germline V gene. V was trimmed by 6 bases and J by 10 bases, leaving 16 bases between them. The CDR3 is made up of 14 amino acids. CDR3 protein: CASRPRAGASPLHF. The CDR3 coding sequence is TGTGCCAGCAGACCCAGGGCAGGGGCCTCACCCCTCCACTTT.

This chain links TRBV5-6 with TRBJ2-3; no firm D call. Germline assignment: CDR1 SGHDT and CDR2 YYEEEE. Trimming pared 0 bases from V and 0 bases from J, leaving 11 bases between. The CDR3 is made up of 16 amino acids. The CDR3 sequence: CASSLGPAESTDTQYF. DNA of the CDR3: TGTGCCAGCAGCTTGGGTCCGGCGGAGAGCACAGATACGCAGTATTTT.

Note on this clone: Other DNA sequences from this sample encode an identical CDR3 as well. The chain uses TRBV2 and TRBJ2-6; D is possibly TRBD2 (5 bases). The V end was cut by 3 bases, the J end by 0 bases, with 15 bases between. CDR1 is SNHLY, CDR2 FYNNEI, per germline. The CDR3 runs to 18 residues. In nucleotides, the CDR3 is TGTGCCAGCAGTGACCACCTTCGGGGAATCTCTGGGGCCAACGTCCTGACTTTC. It translates to CASSDHLRGISGANVLTF.

V and J are TRBV28 and TRBJ1-1; D perhaps matches TRBD1 (5 bases). The germline gives CDR1 MDHEN, CDR2 SYDVKM. V shed 4 bases and J shed 1 base, with 13 bases lying between them. The CDR3 totals 15 residues. The CDR3 region has the DNA TGTGCCAGCAGTTACGGGGACGGGAGGAACACTGAAGCTTTCTTT. Translated: CASSYGDGRNTEAFF.

This clone has only one observation. The chain recombines TRBV6-1 with TRBJ2-5; D call uncertain. Germline CDR1 reads MNHNS; CDR2 reads SASEGT. V lost 7 bases and J 4 bases, leaving 7 bases between the germline ends. CDR3 size: 11 residues. Here the CDR3 reads CASTPLETQYF. CDR3 nucleotide sequence: TGTGCCAGCACCCCCTTAGAGACCCAGTACTTC.

The gene calls are TRBV7-2 and TRBJ2-3; D is undetermined. This CDR3 comprises 15 residues. Germline lookup yields CDR1 SGHTA and CDR2 FQGNSA. With 5 bases removed from V and 2 bases from J, the gap between germline ends came to 14 bases. CDR3 in DNA: TGTGCCAGCAGCCCCGGACCTCCTCTCACAGATACGCAGTATTTT. It translates to CASSPGPPLTDTQYF.

This clone was observed once. The chain carries TRBV28 and TRBJ2-2, with D hard to call. Per germline, CDR1 MDHEN and CDR2 SYDVKM. There are 13 residues in the CDR3. The CDR3: CAVRETNTGELFF. DNA of the CDR3: TGTGCGGTTAGAGAGACGAACACCGGGGAGCTGTTTTTT.

Here the CDR3 reads CASSLAMGQGGETQYF. The CDR3 coding sequence is TGCGCCAGCAGCTTGGCAATGGGACAGGGCGGGGAGACCCAGTACTTC. The chain combines TRBV5-1 with TRBJ2-5; 9 nucleotides agree with TRBD1. This CDR3 has 16 amino acids. CDR1 is SGHRS and CDR2 is YFSETQ in the germline V gene. V lost 0 bases and J lost 5; bases outside the gene matches: 8. Full variable domain (remainder filled in from reference TRBV5-1 and TRBJ2-5): KAGVTQTPRYLIKTRGQQVTLSCSPISGHRSVSWYQQTPGQGLQFLFEYFSETQRNKGNFPGRFSGRQFSNSRSEMNVSTLELGDSALYLCASSLAMGQGGETQYFGPGTRLLVL.

This chain joins TRBV10-3 and TRBJ1-1; 9 bases are shared with TRBD1. Germline values: CDR1 ENHRY, CDR2 SYGVKD. The trim removed 6 bases at V and 0 bases at J, leaving 5 bases unmatched. The CDR3 spans 15 residues. As DNA, the CDR3 is TGTGCCATCAGCCGAGGACAGGGGATGAACACTGAAGCTTTCTTT. Its translation is CAISRGQGMNTEAFF.